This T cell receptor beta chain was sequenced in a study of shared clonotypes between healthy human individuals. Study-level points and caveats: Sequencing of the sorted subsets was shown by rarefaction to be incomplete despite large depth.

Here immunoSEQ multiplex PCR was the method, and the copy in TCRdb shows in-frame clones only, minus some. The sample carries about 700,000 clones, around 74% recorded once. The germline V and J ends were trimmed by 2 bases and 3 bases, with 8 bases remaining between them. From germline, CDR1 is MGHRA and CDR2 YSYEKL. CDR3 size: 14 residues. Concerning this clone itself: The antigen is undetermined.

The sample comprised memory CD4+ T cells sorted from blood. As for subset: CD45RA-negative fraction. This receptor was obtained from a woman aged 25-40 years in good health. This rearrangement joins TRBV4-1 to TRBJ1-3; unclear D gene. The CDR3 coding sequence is TGCGCCAGCAGCCAAATCGGGTTTGGAAACACCATATATTTT. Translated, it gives CASSQIGFGNTIYF.